These 26 T cell receptor beta chains were all obtained from the same sample, sequenced in a study of cytotoxic CD8 clonotypes in ibrutinib-treated CLL. The data were produced by immunoSEQ multiplex PCR, yet TCRdb's version contains in-frame clones alone and is incomplete. The table shows some 140,000 clones, with approximately 90% occurring only once. Specimen: PBMCs, collected after 12 months of ibrutinib treatment. The receptors here all came from a human donor with chronic lymphocytic leukemia.

The chain has TRBV19 and TRBJ2-1, with TRBD2 matching 9 bases. The V gene's germline CDR1 is LNHDA and CDR2 SQIVND (reference sequence). Losses at the gene ends were 10 bases for V and 4 bases for J; bases not matched to a gene: 5. CDR3 length: 13 residues. The CDR3 spells CATSGLAYNEQFF. The CDR3 DNA reads TGTGCCACCTCGGGACTAGCTTACAATGAGCAGTTCTTC.

As regards this clone: The same CDR3 is also encoded by other DNA sequences in this sample. The rearrangement links TRBV27 to TRBJ1-3; D remains ambiguous. Germline loops: CDR1 MNHEY, CDR2 SMNVEV (reference sequence). CDR3 length equals 13 residues. Trimming cost V 2 bases and J 0 bases, with 2 bases left between them. CDR3 region: CASSLSSGNTIYF. DNA of the CDR3: TGTGCCAGCAGTTTAAGCTCTGGAAACACCATATATTTT.

V is TRBV30 and J is TRBJ1-4; TRBD1 might be the D (5 bases). The V gene lost 3 bases and the J gene lost 0 bases, with 11 bases spanning the gap. The V gene's germline CDR1 is GTSNPN and CDR2 SVGIG (reference sequence). This CDR3 is built from 15 residues. The CDR3 sequence: CAWRQGVATNEKLFF. The CDR3 DNA reads TGTGCCTGGAGGCAGGGTGTAGCAACTAATGAAAAACTGTTTTTT.

This clone is a singleton in its sample. The CDR3 here is CASRFMTSGSAYEQYF. The CDR3 DNA sequence: TGTGCCAGCAGGTTTATGACTAGCGGGTCCGCCTACGAGCAGTACTTC. The J gene is TRBJ2-7, the V gene TRBV28, with TRBD2 matching over 10 bases. The V gene's germline CDR1 is MDHEN and CDR2 SYDVKM. Trimming cost V 6 bases and J 2 bases; bases outside gene matches: 10. The CDR3 runs to 16 residues.

V and J are TRBV27 and TRBJ2-1; the D gene is possibly TRBD2 (5 bases). Germline assignment: CDR1 MNHEY and CDR2 SMNVEV (reference sequence). The CDR3 sequence is 17 residues long. Trimming shortened V by 6 bases and J by 5 bases, and 23 bases separated the two germline ends. The CDR3 reads CASSPIYGGGSHNEQFF. Here the CDR3 DNA reads TGTGCCAGCAGCCCAATATACGGTGGCGGGTCTCACAATGAGCAGTTCTTC.

The rearrangement joins TRBV12-5 to TRBJ2-2; maybe TRBD2 (5 bases). Looked up from germline, CDR1 is LGHNT and CDR2 is FRNRAP. Trimming removed 3 bases from V and 6 bases from J, with 11 bases in between. The CDR3 length is 14 residues. CDR3 amino acids: CASGLHGVSGELFF. The CDR3 DNA sequence: TGTGCTAGTGGTTTACACGGGGTATCCGGGGAGCTGTTTTTT.

The chain couples TRBV11-1 to TRBJ2-7; D is undetermined. Looked up from germline, CDR1 is SGHAT and CDR2 is FQDESV (reference sequence). The CDR3 has 13 residues. The V and J ends lost 1 base and 3 bases respectively, with 7 bases between them. CDR3 amino acids: CASSLDGDYEQYF. The CDR3 DNA reads TGTGCCAGCAGCTTAGATGGAGACTACGAGCAGTACTTC.

The chain uses TRBV5-1 and TRBJ2-7, with D uncertain. Trimming removed 6 bases from V and 6 bases from J, with 22 bases in between. The CDR3 covers 15 residues. Germline values: CDR1 SGHRS, CDR2 YFSETQ. The CDR3 loop is CASILRPNLASEQYF. The CDR3 nucleotides are TGCGCCAGCATCCTCAGGCCGAACCTTGCATCCGAGCAGTACTTC.

In the case of this clone: No DNA is shown, since the ends of the CDR3 on it are uncertain; the CDR3 is the one TCRdb lists. The CDR3 loop is CACLSGPLFF. The chain is built from TRBV30 and TRBJ1-4. Germline CDR1 is GTSNPN and CDR2 is SVGIG (reference sequence). The CDR3 totals 10 residues, both ends included.

The chain uses TRBV7-8 and TRBJ1-1; TRBD1 aligns across 9 bases. CDR1 SGHVS and CDR2 FQNEAQ come from the germline V gene. This CDR3 region has 14 residues. Unmatched junction bases numbered 3, after V lost 6 bases and J lost 1 base. The CDR3 DNA sequence: TGTGCCAGCAGGGGGGACAGGGAGAACACTGAAGCTTTCTTT. This sequence encodes CASRGDRENTEAFF.

The gene calls are TRBV7-2 and TRBJ2-3; D is unclear. V was clipped by 4 bases and J by 8 bases, with 16 bases between them. This CDR3 region has 14 residues. Germline values: CDR1 SGHTA, CDR2 FQGNSA. CDR3 in DNA: TGTGCCAGCAGCTCCCCCGCGGCTATCGGTACGCAGTATTTT. Amino acids: CASSSPAAIGTQYF. The complete variable domain, with remaining parts taken from reference TRBV7-2 and TRBJ2-3, reads GAGVSQSPSNKVTEKGKDVELRCDPISGHTALYWYRQSLGQGLEFLIYFQGNSAPDKSGLPSDRFSAERTGGSVSTLTIQRTQQEDSAVYLCASSSPAAIGTQYFGPGTRLTVL.

The V and J genes are TRBV5-1 and TRBJ2-1; D is undetermined. Trimming removed 5 bases at V and 0 bases at J, with 12 bases between. The CDR3 sequence is 15 residues long. Germline assignment: CDR1 SGHRS and CDR2 YFSETQ. The CDR3 region has the DNA TGCGCCAGCAGTGAGACGGTCCACTCCTACAATGAGCAGTTCTTC. It yields the protein CASSETVHSYNEQFF.

This clone was counted a single time. This chain uses TRBV2 with TRBJ2-7, with TRBD2 matching over 8 bases. J was trimmed by 9 bases and V by 6 bases; bases with no gene match: 16. Germline-derived CDR1 and CDR2 are SNHLY and FYNNEI. The CDR3 spans 15 residues. CDR3 loop: CASSEAGLAQTLQYF. The CDR3 nucleotides are TGTGCCAGCAGCGAGGCCGGACTAGCCCAAACCCTGCAGTACTTC. The whole variable domain, remainder taken from reference TRBV2 and TRBJ2-7, is EPEVTQTPSHQVTQMGQEVILRCVPISNHLYFYWYRQILGQKVEFLVSFYNNEISEKSEIFDDQFSVERPDGSNFTLKIRSTKLEDSAMYFCASSEAGLAQTLQYFGPGTRLTVT.

This chain connects TRBV5-1 to TRBJ2-5, with 7 bases lining up with TRBD1. The germline V gene has CDR1 SGHRS and CDR2 YFSETQ. CDR3 size: 14 residues. The J segment lost 5 bases and the V segment lost 0 bases, leaving 4 bases of the junction unmatched. CDR3 bases: TGCGCCAGCAGCTTGGAAGGGGGCGCGGAGACCCAGTACTTC. It yields the protein CASSLEGGAETQYF.

This chain connects TRBV9 to TRBJ2-7, with D perhaps TRBD2 (6 bases). V lost 0 bases to trimming and J lost 2 bases, with 15 bases between them. This CDR3 is 16 amino acids long. In germline, CDR1 is SGDLS, CDR2 YYNGEE. For the CDR3, the DNA is TGTGCCAGCAGCGTAGAGACCTCGCGGGACCCCTACGAGCAGTACTTC. Encoded protein: CASSVETSRDPYEQYF.

A note on this clone: The junction shows a germline mismatch at one end, possibly a read error. The chain combines TRBV28 with TRBJ2-3, with 9 bases matching TRBD2. This CDR3 is 12 amino acids long. Germline values: CDR1 MDHEN, CDR2 SYDVKM. CDR3 region: CASRSGSGSPHF. The DNA of the CDR3 is TGTGCCAGCAGATCGGGTAGCGGGAGTCCTCATTTT.

The genes are TRBV10-1 and TRBJ2-1; the D gene could be TRBD1 or TRBD2 (5 bases each). The CDR3 is 12 residues long. Trimming removed 4 bases from V and 9 bases from J, with 10 bases in between. Germline V CDR1 and CDR2: WNHNN, SYGVQD (reference sequence). CDR3 nucleotide sequence: TGCGCCAGCAGTGTTGGGGGAGCTGAGCAGTTCTTC. Amino acid sequence: CASSVGGAEQFF.

The chain couples TRBV19 to TRBJ1-2; 8 bases map to TRBD1. V shed 7 bases and J 7 bases; nucleotides not matched to a gene: 5. There are 12 residues in the CDR3. CDR1 LNHDA and CDR2 SQIVND come from the germline V gene (reference sequence). CDR3 loop: CASTDRDGGYTF. In DNA form, the CDR3 reads TGTGCCAGTACGGACAGGGATGGTGGCTACACCTTC.

The chain couples TRBV7-2 to TRBJ2-7; D not certain. With 3 bases removed from V and 1 base from J, the gap between germline ends came to 10 bases. The CDR3 loop spans 14 amino acids. The germline CDR1 and CDR2 sequences are SGHTA and FQGNSA. CDR3 in DNA: TGTGCCAGCAGCTTCCAGAAGGGATCCTACGAGCAGTACTTC. Translation: CASSFQKGSYEQYF. Full variable domain (rest looked up from reference TRBV7-2 and TRBJ2-7): GAGVSQSPSNKVTEKGKDVELRCDPISGHTALYWYRQSLGQGLEFLIYFQGNSAPDKSGLPSDRFSAERTGGSVSTLTIQRTQQEDSAVYLCASSFQKGSYEQYFGPGTRLTVT.

The chain recombines TRBV7-2 with TRBJ2-3; 9 positions agree with TRBD2. The CDR3 length is 18 residues. Germline V gene lookup returns CDR1 SGHTA and CDR2 FQGNSA. J gave up 0 bases and V 0 bases, and 7 bases lay outside the gene matches. This CDR3 reads CASSLARRAGGSTDTQYF. The CDR3 DNA is TGTGCCAGCAGCTTAGCGCGACGAGCGGGAGGTAGCACAGATACGCAGTATTTT.

V usage is TRBV6-5 and J usage is TRBJ2-7; TRBD1 aligns across 8 bases. Germline V lookup: CDR1 MNHEY, CDR2 SVGAGI. V dropped 7 bases and J dropped 2; count of bases not matched to a gene: 7. This CDR3 spans 14 amino acids. The DNA for the CDR3 is TGTGCCAGCATCTCACAGGGGGGACCCTACGAGCAGTACTTC. Its translation: CASISQGGPYEQYF.

The genes are TRBV10-1 and TRBJ2-1; 9 nucleotides align to TRBD2. Germline V gene sequence: CDR1 WNHNN, CDR2 SYGVQD (reference sequence). V lost 5 bases, J lost 5 bases, and 7 bases stayed unmatched. The CDR3 covers 15 residues. CDR3 sequence: CASSLSSGANNEQFF. In DNA, the CDR3 is TGCGCCAGCAGTTTATCTAGCGGGGCGAACAATGAGCAGTTCTTC.

V gene TRBV5-1 combines with J gene TRBJ2-7, with D possibly being TRBD1 or TRBD2 (5 bases each). This CDR3 spans 16 amino acids. The V gene's germline CDR1 is SGHRS and CDR2 YFSETQ. The V and J ends lost 4 bases and 0 bases respectively, with 17 bases between them. The CDR3 reads CASSTRTAGASYEQYF. CDR3 DNA sequence: TGCGCCAGCAGCACCCGGACCGCCGGGGCCTCCTACGAGCAGTACTTC.

CDR3 DNA sequence: TGTGCCAGCAGCCGGGACAGATATGGTGGCTACACCTTC. Its protein product is CASSRDRYGGYTF. The J gene is TRBJ1-2, the V gene TRBV6-5, with 7 bases lining up with TRBD1. With V trimmed by 6 bases and J by 7 bases, 8 bases remained unmatched. This CDR3 is built from 13 residues. Germline V gene lookup returns CDR1 MNHEY and CDR2 SVGAGI.

CDR3 loop: CASSLPGVAGNTIYF. CDR3 nucleotides: TGCGCCAGCAGCTTGCCGGGGGTGGCTGGAAACACCATATATTTT. This chain joins TRBV5-1 and TRBJ1-3; perhaps TRBD1 as D (5 bases). This CDR3 comprises 15 residues. The germline V and J ends were trimmed by 1 base and 2 bases, with 10 bases remaining between them. Germline-derived CDR1 and CDR2 are SGHRS and YFSETQ.

The sample holds one count of this clone. V and J are TRBV27 and TRBJ2-2; no definite D call. The CDR3 has 15 amino acids. Germline V gene data show CDR1 as MNHEY and CDR2 as SMNVEV (reference sequence). V lost 3 bases and J 5 bases, leaving 13 bases between the germline ends. DNA of the CDR3: TGTGCCAGCAGTTTTGAACCCCCAGCGACCGGGGAGCTGTTTTTT. Translated: CASSFEPPATGELFF.